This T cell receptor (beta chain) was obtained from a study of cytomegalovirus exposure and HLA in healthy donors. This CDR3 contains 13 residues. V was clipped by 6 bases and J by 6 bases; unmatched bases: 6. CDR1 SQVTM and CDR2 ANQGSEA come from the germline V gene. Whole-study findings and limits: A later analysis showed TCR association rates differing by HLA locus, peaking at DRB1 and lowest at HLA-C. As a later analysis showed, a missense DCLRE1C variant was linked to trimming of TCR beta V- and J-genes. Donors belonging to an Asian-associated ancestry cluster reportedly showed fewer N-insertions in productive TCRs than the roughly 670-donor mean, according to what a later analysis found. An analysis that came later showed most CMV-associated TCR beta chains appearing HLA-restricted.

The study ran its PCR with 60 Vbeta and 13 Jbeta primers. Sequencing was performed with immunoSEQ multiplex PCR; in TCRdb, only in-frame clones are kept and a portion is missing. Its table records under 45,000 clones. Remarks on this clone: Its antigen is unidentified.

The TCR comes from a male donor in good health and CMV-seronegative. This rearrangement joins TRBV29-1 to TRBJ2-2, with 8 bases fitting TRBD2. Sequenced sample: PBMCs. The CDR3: CSVPGLGSGELFF. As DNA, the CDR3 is TGCAGCGTCCCGGGACTAGGATCCGGGGAGCTGTTTTTT.